Listed here are 18 T cell receptor beta chains from one sample, sequenced in a study of blood T cell repertoires in COVID-19. Here immunoSEQ multiplex PCR was the method, and the copy in TCRdb shows in-frame clones only, minus some. Counted here are under 200,000 clones, approximately 83% occurring once; the ten biggest clones make up roughly 8.2%. The sample consisted of peripheral blood. These receptors came from a man aged 55 to 70 with acute or convalescent COVID-19.

The rearrangement links TRBV4-1 to TRBJ2-2; possible D gene TRBD1, 6 bases. CDR1 is MGHRA and CDR2 is YSYEKL in the germline V gene. CDR3 length equals 19 residues. With 2 bases removed from V and 2 bases from J, the gap between germline ends came to 21 bases. For the CDR3, the DNA is TGCGCCAGCAGCCAAAACAGGGTTTGGGCTAAGCATAACACCGGGGAGCTGTTTTTT. Residues: CASSQNRVWAKHNTGELFF.

The genes are TRBV19 and TRBJ2-3, with 9 bases aligning to TRBD1. The ends lost 8 bases at V and 3 bases at J; junction bases unmatched: 15. From germline, CDR1 is LNHDA and CDR2 SQIVND (reference sequence). This CDR3 has 17 residues. Here the CDR3 reads CASGYRDRVRGTDTQYF. CDR3 coding DNA: TGTGCCAGTGGGTACCGGGACAGGGTCCGTGGAACAGATACGCAGTATTTT.

The chain links TRBV24-1 to TRBJ2-7, with 8 bases aligning to TRBD1. V was clipped by 4 bases and J by 7 bases; unmatched bases: 2. The CDR3 runs 12 residues. CDR1 KGHDR and CDR2 SFDVKD come from the germline V gene. The CDR3 loop is CATSDWDREQYF. CDR3 coding DNA: TGTGCCACCAGTGACTGGGACAGGGAGCAGTACTTC.

A remark on this clone: The sample has other DNA sequences that encode this CDR3 too. The J gene is TRBJ1-3, the V gene TRBV11-2, with D uncertain. CDR1 is SGHAT, CDR2 FQNNGV, per germline. Trimming cost V 5 bases and J 0 bases, with 8 bases left between them. The CDR3 sequence is 14 residues long. CDR3 nucleotide sequence: TGTGCCAGCAGCCCGCGGGGCTCTGGAAACACCATATATTTT. Residues: CASSPRGSGNTIYF.

This clone occurred once. This chain connects TRBV18 to TRBJ1-5; D unresolved. This CDR3 is built from 14 residues. V gave up 5 bases and J gave up 4 bases, with 12 bases separating them. Germline V gene sequence: CDR1 KGHSH, CDR2 LQKENI. The CDR3 region has the DNA TGTGCCAGCTCAGACACTGCGGGGAATCAGCCCCAGCATTTT. Its protein product is CASSDTAGNQPQHF.

This chain links TRBV13 with TRBJ2-2; a possible D gene is TRBD2 (5 bases). The CDR3 is 11 amino acids. Germline V CDR1 and CDR2: PRHDT, FYEKMQ (reference sequence). Trimming took 5 bases from V and 7 from J, leaving 5 bases between them. The CDR3 DNA is TGTGCCAGCAGCCGGGGCGGGGAGCTGTTTTTT. Translation gives CASSRGGELFF.

The rearrangement links TRBV30 to TRBJ2-5; 13 bases are a match to TRBD2. J lost 5 bases, V lost 5 bases, and 8 bases had no gene match. Germline lookup yields CDR1 GTSNPN and CDR2 SVGIG (reference sequence). The CDR3 length is 15 residues. The CDR3 reads CAWQWTSGSGETQYF. The CDR3 coding sequence is TGTGCCTGGCAGTGGACTAGCGGGAGCGGGGAGACCCAGTACTTC. Complete variable domain (other parts from reference TRBV30 and TRBJ2-5): SQTIHQWPATLVQPVGSPLSLECTVEGTSNPNLYWYRQAAGRGLQLLFYSVGIGQISSEVPQNLSASRPQDRQFILSSKKLLLSDSGFYLCAWQWTSGSGETQYFGPGTRLLVL.

The gene calls are TRBV28 and TRBJ1-2, with 8 bases fitting TRBD1. The V and J ends lost 2 bases and 3 bases, in that order; junction bases with no gene match: 5. The germline V gene encodes CDR1 MDHEN and CDR2 SYDVKM. The CDR3 totals 15 residues. The chain's CDR3 is CASSLNSGGYYGYTF. The CDR3 region has the DNA TGTGCCAGCAGTTTAAACTCAGGGGGCTACTATGGCTACACCTTC.

This CDR3 reads CASSYRSLRGEKLFF. The CDR3 nucleotides are TGTGCCAGCAGTTACCGTAGTCTTAGGGGGGAAAAACTGTTTTTT. V gene TRBV6-5 combines with J gene TRBJ1-4, with D possibly TRBD1 on 6 matching bases. From germline, CDR1 is MNHEY and CDR2 SVGAGI. The V end lost 2 bases, the J end lost 8 bases, and 15 bases lay between the germline ends. This CDR3 is 15 amino acids long.

The rearrangement joins TRBV7-9 to TRBJ2-1; 8 bases map to TRBD2. There are 15 residues in the CDR3. Trimming at V came to 2 bases and at J to 8 bases, leaving 8 bases not matched to a gene. The germline V gene has CDR1 SEHNR and CDR2 FQNEAQ (reference sequence). The CDR3 region has the DNA TGTGCCAGCAGCTTAAGTTCGGGAGGGCGGGATGAGCAGTTCTTC. It translates to CASSLSSGGRDEQFF.

This clone was seen more than once but under ten times. The chain carries TRBV12-3 or TRBV12-4 and TRBJ1-1; no firm D call. The CDR3 totals 12 residues. Trimming took 3 bases from V and 10 from J, leaving 12 bases between them. In DNA, the CDR3 is TGTGCCAGCAGTTTTGACGGACGGGGAGCTTTCTTT. Translated, it gives CASSFDGRGAFF.

The chain has TRBV7-8 and TRBJ1-5; 10 nucleotides match TRBD1. Germline V gene sequence: CDR1 SGHVS, CDR2 FQNEAQ. This CDR3 is built from 18 residues. V was clipped by 8 bases and J by 4 bases; unmatched bases: 17. In DNA form, the CDR3 reads TGTGCCAGCGACCGGGACAGGGGTTGGGGTGTCCCAAATCAGCCCCAGCATTTT. Its translation is CASDRDRGWGVPNQPQHF.

The chain links TRBV3-1 (or the pseudogene TRBV3-2) to TRBJ2-7; no reliable D call. The CDR3 runs 17 residues. Germline-derived CDR1 and CDR2 are LGHDT and YNNKEL (reference sequence). V was shortened by 4 bases and J by 2 bases, with 21 bases between the two germline ends. CDR3: CASSPYLMPEKPYEQYF. DNA of the CDR3: TGTGCCAGCAGCCCCTACCTAATGCCTGAAAAACCCTACGAGCAGTACTTC.

The rearrangement links TRBV6-4 to TRBJ2-1, with D perhaps TRBD2 (6 bases). Germline loops: CDR1 MRHNA, CDR2 SNTAGT. The CDR3 contains 15 residues. Trimming removed 0 bases from V and 0 bases from J, with 6 bases in between. CDR3 sequence reads: CASSDSAGSYNEQFF. In nucleotides, the CDR3 is TGTGCCAGCAGTGACTCAGCGGGCTCCTACAATGAGCAGTTCTTC.

The chain is built from TRBV28 and TRBJ2-5; TRBD2 matches at 9 bases. The CDR3 length is 17 residues. Germline V lookup: CDR1 MDHEN, CDR2 SYDVKM. Trimming at V came to 2 bases and at J to 1 base, leaving 8 bases not matched to a gene. The CDR3 is CASSLGAGGPIQETQYF. The CDR3 DNA follows: TGTGCCAGCAGTTTAGGTGCGGGAGGGCCTATCCAAGAGACCCAGTACTTC.

CDR3 DNA sequence: TGTGCCAGCAGCGGGGGAGTTCCCGATTACAATGAGCAGTTCTTC. It translates to CASSGGVPDYNEQFF. J is TRBJ2-1 and V is TRBV9; TRBD2 is a possible D gene (5 bases). Germline lookup yields CDR1 SGDLS and CDR2 YYNGEE. Trimming removed 3 bases at V and 4 bases at J, with 14 bases between. The CDR3 consists of 15 residues.

V is TRBV5-1 and J is TRBJ1-2; no clear D gene. The CDR3 totals 15 residues. Trimming took 0 bases from V and 5 from J, leaving 14 bases between them. Germline CDR1 and CDR2: SGHRS and YFSETQ. CDR3 DNA: TGCGCCAGCAGCTTGGATACACCAAGCGAGTATGGCTACACCTTC. This codes for CASSLDTPSEYGYTF.

The chain links TRBV30 to TRBJ1-2, with 11 bases lining up with TRBD1. The CDR3 covers 14 residues. CDR1 GTSNPN and CDR2 SVGIG come from the germline V gene (reference sequence). With V trimmed by 0 bases and J by 5 bases, 2 bases remained unmatched. CDR3 nucleotide sequence: TGTGCCTGGAGTGTAGGGACAGGGGGGTATGGCTACACCTTC. Translation gives CAWSVGTGGYGYTF.